The entry below describes one TCR beta chain. Original analysis: Estimates of nucleated cell counts were drawn from the amplification of reference gene primers. Using immunoSEQ multiplex PCR, the repertoire was profiled, and TCRdb retains in-frame clones only, with some absent. Clone size and V and J calls were adopted from that table, with D and trimming inferred from the DNA. The sample contains some 110,000 clones, around three quarters of which appear only once. This sample is drawn from a study of blood T cell repertoires in COVID-19. The CDR3 extends over 14 amino acids. The germline gives CDR1 MNHEY, CDR2 SVGAGI. Trimming took off 2 bases at V and 6 bases at J, with 14 bases between the two ends.

The TCR was taken from a man in his sixties or seventies with acute or convalescent COVID-19. Sequences were obtained from peripheral blood. V and J are TRBV6-5 and TRBJ2-7; TRBD2 is a possible D gene (6 bases). The CDR3 coding sequence is TGTGCCAGCAGTTACCAGCGGGTCAGTGGCGAGCAGTACTTC. This gives the protein CASSYQRVSGEQYF.